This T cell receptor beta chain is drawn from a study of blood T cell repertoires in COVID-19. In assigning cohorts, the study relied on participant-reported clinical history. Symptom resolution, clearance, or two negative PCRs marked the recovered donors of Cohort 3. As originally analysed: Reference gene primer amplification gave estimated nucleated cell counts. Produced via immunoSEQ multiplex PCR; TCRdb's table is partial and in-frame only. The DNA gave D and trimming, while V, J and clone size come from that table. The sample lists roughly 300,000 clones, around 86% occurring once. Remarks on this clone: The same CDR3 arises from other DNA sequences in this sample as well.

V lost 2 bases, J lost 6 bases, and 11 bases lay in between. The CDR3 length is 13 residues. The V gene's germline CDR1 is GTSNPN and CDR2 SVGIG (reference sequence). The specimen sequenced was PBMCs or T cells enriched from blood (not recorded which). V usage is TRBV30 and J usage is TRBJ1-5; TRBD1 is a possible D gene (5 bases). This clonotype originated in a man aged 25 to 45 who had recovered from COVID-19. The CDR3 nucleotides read TGTGCCTGGAGTCGAGGGGAGGGTCAGCCCCAGCATTTT. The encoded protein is CAWSRGEGQPQHF.